These 30 T cell receptor beta chains came from one sample sequenced in a study of T cells in Graves' hyperthyroidism and ophthalmopathy. Using RNA transcripts as the source, TCR beta CDR3 regions were amplified. The HTBI primer set served for first-round RT-PCR of the TCR CDR3. TCRdb re-called the multiplex PCR reads with MiXCR, one entry per CDR3 protein. The sample lists 250,000 to 350,000 distinct CDR3 sequences, roughly 22% occurring once. Sequencing input: blood. All receptors come from a young man with Graves' ophthalmopathy.

CDR3 bases: TGTGCCAGCAGCTTGACAGGGACAGAGCAGTTCTTC. Translating gives CASSLTGTEQFF. J is TRBJ2-1 and V is TRBV11-1; 7 nucleotides agree with TRBD1. The trim removed 3 bases at V and 10 bases at J, leaving 3 bases unmatched. The CDR3 is 12 residues long. Germline values: CDR1 SGHAT, CDR2 FQDESV (reference sequence).

V gene TRBV6-2 or TRBV6-3 combines with J gene TRBJ2-1, with 11 bases that match TRBD2. With 0 bases clipped from V and 6 bases from J, the junction kept 10 bases outside the gene matches. The germline CDR1 and CDR2 sequences are MNHEY and SVGEGT. CDR3 length: 18 residues. The CDR3 region has the DNA TGTGCCAGCAGTTACTCGACCCATAGACTAGCGGGATTCAATGAGCAGTTCTTC. This gives the protein CASSYSTHRLAGFNEQFF.

This clonotype was seen only a few times. V and J are TRBV29-1 and TRBJ1-2, with D maybe TRBD1 (5 bases). V gave up 1 base and J gave up 4 bases, with 10 bases separating them. The CDR3 runs 13 residues. Germline values: CDR1 SQVTM, CDR2 ANQGSEA. The CDR3: CSVEVRAAYGYTF. DNA for the CDR3: TGCAGCGTTGAAGTCAGGGCCGCCTATGGCTACACCTTC.

The sample holds a few counts of this clonotype. The gene calls are TRBV5-1 and TRBJ2-3; no firm D call. This CDR3 has 14 residues. Germline-derived CDR1 and CDR2 are SGHRS and YFSETQ. Trimming stripped 3 bases from V and 0 bases from J, with 8 bases between. The CDR3 spells CASSSPRSTDTQYF. CDR3 DNA sequence: TGCGCCAGCAGCTCCCCTCGGAGCACAGATACGCAGTATTTT.

This clonotype was observed many times. The chain employs TRBV12-5 and TRBJ2-1, with TRBD1 matching 9 bases. The junction had 7 bases not matched to a gene; V was cut back by 5 bases and J by 5 bases. Germline assignment: CDR1 LGHNT and CDR2 FRNRAP. The CDR3 extends over 15 amino acids. CDR3 protein: CASGPGQGKNNEQFF. The CDR3 region has the DNA TGTGCTAGTGGTCCTGGACAGGGGAAGAACAATGAGCAGTTCTTC.

The V and J genes are TRBV18 and TRBJ2-5, with D perhaps TRBD2 (5 bases). The CDR3 spans 17 residues. Germline V gene lookup returns CDR1 KGHSH and CDR2 LQKENI. Deletions cut 4 bases from V and 5 bases from J, with 23 bases between. The CDR3 loop reads CASSLTGMATLRETQYF. The DNA for the CDR3 is TGTGCCAGCTCACTGACCGGGATGGCTACTCTTAGGGAGACCCAGTACTTC.

This clonotype was observed many times. The gene calls are TRBV2 and TRBJ1-2, with D unclear. V shed 3 bases and J shed 7 bases, with 3 bases lying between them. Germline CDR1 SNHLY, CDR2 FYNNEI. The CDR3 has 10 residues. The CDR3, as DNA: TGTGCCAGCAGTGATGGTGGCTACACCTTC. This translates into CASSDGGYTF.

This clonotype was detected only a few times. The gene calls are TRBV6-1 and TRBJ2-3; D might be TRBD1 (7 bases). The CDR3 has 13 residues. Per the germline V gene, CDR1 is MNHNS and CDR2 is SASEGT. Trimming took off 7 bases at V and 9 bases at J, with 17 bases between the two ends. The CDR3: CASTPSGGPTQYF. The CDR3 region has the DNA TGTGCCAGCACTCCCTCAGGGGGGCCCACGCAGTATTTT.

The genes are TRBV5-1 and TRBJ1-6; the D gene is possibly TRBD1 (5 bases). In germline, CDR1 is SGHRS, CDR2 YFSETQ. CDR3 length equals 14 residues. Deletions cut 2 bases from V and 10 bases from J, with 13 bases between. Here the CDR3 reads CASSFQGPTSPLHF. The CDR3 bases are TGCGCCAGCAGCTTCCAGGGTCCAACATCACCCCTCCACTTT.

This sequence joins TRBV20-1 and TRBJ2-3; D perhaps matches TRBD2 (6 bases). Trimming stripped 5 bases from V and 0 bases from J, with 15 bases between. Per germline, CDR1 DFQATT and CDR2 SNEGSKA (reference sequence). The CDR3 loop spans 15 amino acids. CDR3 region: CSAWGGTASTDTQYF. DNA for the CDR3: TGCAGTGCTTGGGGAGGTACAGCTAGCACAGATACGCAGTATTTT.

The chain is built from TRBV5-1 and TRBJ2-1, with 8 bases lining up with TRBD2. The CDR3 runs to 16 residues. In germline, CDR1 is SGHRS, CDR2 YFSETQ. J gave up 4 bases and V 9 bases, and 15 bases lay outside the gene matches. The CDR3 region has the DNA TGCGCCACTAGGGGATCAGCGGGAGCTTCGTACAATGAGCAGTTCTTC. It is translated as CATRGSAGASYNEQFF.

This clonotype showed up many times. The rearrangement links TRBV11-2 to TRBJ2-7; unclear D gene. The CDR3 runs to 14 residues. V was trimmed by 3 bases and J by 1 base, leaving 10 bases between them. Germline V lookup: CDR1 SGHAT, CDR2 FQNNGV. Here the CDR3 DNA reads TGTGCCAGCAGCTTCGGACCAAAATCCTACGAGCAGTACTTC. Protein: CASSFGPKSYEQYF.

The chain is built from TRBV27 and TRBJ2-2, with 8 bases that match TRBD2. CDR1 MNHEY and CDR2 SMNVEV come from the germline V gene (reference sequence). The CDR3 contains 15 residues. After removal of 9 bases from V and 6 bases from J, the junction contained 12 bases not matched to a gene. The CDR3: CARIASGRRAGELFF. As DNA, the CDR3 is TGTGCCAGGATAGCAAGCGGGAGACGCGCCGGGGAGCTGTTTTTT.

The sample holds a few counts of this clonotype. It is likely a read error, because the conserved phenylalanine at the end of the CDR3 is missing. The chain joins TRBV12-3 or TRBV12-4 to TRBJ1-1, with D possibly matching TRBD1 (6 bases). The length of the CDR3 is 14 residues. Deletions cut 5 bases from V and 1 base from J, with 11 bases between. The CDR3 sequence: CASSRRGGNTEAFS. CDR3 sequence (DNA): TGTGCCAGCAGTAGGAGAGGGGGGAACACTGAAGCTTTCTCT.

This rearrangement joins TRBV12-3 or TRBV12-4 to TRBJ2-1; D remains ambiguous. The V and J ends lost 7 bases and 3 bases respectively, with 7 bases between them. The CDR3 covers 12 residues. Written as DNA, the CDR3 is TGTGCCAGCAAATGGGACTACAATGAGCAGTTCTTC. It codes for CASKWDYNEQFF.

As concerns this clonotype: Since a much larger clone is just one base distant, this may be a read error. The V and J genes are TRBV9 and TRBJ2-3, with D possibly matching TRBD2 (6 bases). This CDR3 contains 14 residues. V lost 4 bases, J lost 2 bases, and 11 bases lay in between. Germline loops: CDR1 SGDLS, CDR2 YYNGEE. In DNA form, the CDR3 reads TGTGCCAGCAGCCCCGGGACTTTCACAGATACGCAGTATTTT. It yields the protein CASSPGTFTDTQYF.

This chain joins TRBV5-1 and TRBJ2-1; 7 bases are a match to TRBD2. The CDR3 contains 15 residues. Germline V gene data show CDR1 as SGHRS and CDR2 as YFSETQ. V lost 5 bases, J lost 8 bases, and 13 bases stayed unmatched. The CDR3 bases are TGCGCCAGCAGACCGGGACTATCATCAGAAGATGAGCAGTTCTTC. The encoded protein is CASRPGLSSEDEQFF.

This clonotype occurred many times. The chain combines TRBV24-1 with TRBJ2-1, with 13 bases identical to TRBD2. The CDR3 consists of 16 residues. V gave up 4 bases and J gave up 3 bases; unmatched junction bases: 2. Germline V gives CDR1 KGHDR, CDR2 SFDVKD. This CDR3 reads CATSETSGRFYNEQFF. The CDR3 nucleotides are TGTGCCACCAGTGAGACTAGCGGGAGGTTCTACAATGAGCAGTTCTTC.

This clonotype showed up many times. The chain has TRBV7-3 and TRBJ2-5, with TRBD1 identical over 10 bases. Germline-derived CDR1 and CDR2 are SGHTA and FQGTGA. The ends lost 0 bases at V and 0 bases at J; junction bases unmatched: 1. The CDR3 sequence is 16 residues long. CDR3: CASSLTGTGDQETQYF. CDR3 nucleotides: TGTGCCAGCAGCTTAACCGGGACAGGGGACCAAGAGACCCAGTACTTC.

This clonotype was recorded only once. The gene calls are TRBV28 and TRBJ2-7; perhaps TRBD1 as D (5 bases). The germline V and J ends were trimmed by 3 bases and 2 bases, with 14 bases remaining between them. The germline gives CDR1 MDHEN, CDR2 SYDVKM. The CDR3 sequence is 15 residues long. DNA of the CDR3: TGTGCCAGCAGTTTTAGCAGGGTACTGACCTACGAGCAGTACTTC. Its translation is CASSFSRVLTYEQYF.

With respect to this clonotype: A much larger clone sits a single nucleotide away, making a read error possible. This chain uses TRBV6-5 with TRBJ2-7; TRBD1 matches at 9 bases. Trimming removed 0 bases from V and 9 bases from J; junction bases left unmatched: 6. The CDR3 spans 14 residues. Germline assignment: CDR1 MNHEY and CDR2 SVGAGI. CDR3 sequence reads: CASSYSRTGVGQYF. In DNA, the CDR3 is TGTGCCAGCAGTTACTCGCGGACAGGGGTTGGGCAGTACTTC.

This chain links TRBV7-8 with TRBJ2-2; a weak D match, TRBD1 (5 bases). V gave up 3 bases and J gave up 0 bases, with 11 bases separating them. CDR1 and CDR2 (germline): SGHVS, FQNEAQ. This CDR3 is built from 16 residues. The CDR3 nucleotides are TGTGCCAGCAGCTTTTGGACACCTTCGAACACCGGGGAGCTGTTTTTT. Protein: CASSFWTPSNTGELFF.

This clonotype was seen repeatedly, ten times or more. The chain has TRBV6-2 or TRBV6-3 and TRBJ2-1, with D possibly TRBD2 on 5 matching bases. Germline CDR1 and CDR2: MNHEY and SVGEGT. This CDR3 has 16 residues. Trimming cost V 5 bases and J 2 bases, with 16 bases left between them. The CDR3 nucleotides read TGTGCCAGCAGTCCCCGCGAGGGCACCACCTACAATGAGCAGTTCTTC. This codes for CASSPREGTTYNEQFF.

This clonotype was counted ten times or more. The chain has TRBV6-1 and TRBJ1-1; D uncertain. The germline gives CDR1 MNHNS, CDR2 SASEGT. There are 13 residues in the CDR3. The ends were cut back, 6 bases at V and 5 bases at J, with 13 bases in the middle. The CDR3 sequence is CASREGPRTEAFF. CDR3 DNA: TGTGCCAGCAGGGAGGGCCCGAGGACTGAAGCTTTCTTT.

This clonotype was picked up many times. The V and J genes are TRBV12-3 or TRBV12-4 and TRBJ2-1, with 8 bases fitting TRBD1. The CDR3 totals 14 residues. The ends lost 8 bases at V and 4 bases at J; junction bases unmatched: 7. In DNA form, the CDR3 reads TGTGCCAGCGCCGGGACAGGAGGGTACAATGAGCAGTTCTTC. It translates to CASAGTGGYNEQFF.

In this sample, this clonotype turned up a few times. The rearrangement joins TRBV28 to TRBJ2-7; no reliable D call. The CDR3 contains 13 residues. V lost 5 bases, J lost 3 bases, and 11 bases lay in between. The V gene's germline CDR1 is MDHEN and CDR2 SYDVKM. This CDR3 is CASSPRPDYEQYF. Here the CDR3 DNA reads TGTGCCAGCAGTCCCAGACCCGACTACGAGCAGTACTTC.

This clonotype has at least ten counts. The chain has TRBV30 and TRBJ2-7; 7 positions agree with TRBD2. Trimming took 5 bases from V and 5 from J; bases not matched to a gene: 12. The CDR3 spans 14 residues. Germline CDR1 reads GTSNPN; CDR2 reads SVGIG (reference sequence). CDR3 nucleotide sequence: TGTGCCTGGGCACTAGCGAGGGGTAGGAACGAGCAGTACTTC. Amino acids: CAWALARGRNEQYF.

This clonotype was found a few times. The chain uses TRBV5-1 and TRBJ2-1, with TRBD2 matching 12 bases. CDR1 is SGHRS and CDR2 is YFSETQ in the germline V gene. J lost 15 bases, V lost 4 bases, and 8 bases had no gene match. The CDR3 consists of 13 residues. In nucleotides, the CDR3 is TGCGCCAGCAGCCTTGGACTAGCGGGAATCTGGTTCTTC. It yields the protein CASSLGLAGIWFF.

There are a few counts of this clonotype. This chain links TRBV5-5 with TRBJ1-2; TRBD1 aligns across 11 bases. The length of the CDR3 is 15 residues. Germline CDR1 is SGHKS and CDR2 is YYEKEE (reference sequence). Trimming removed 3 bases from V and 6 bases from J; junction bases left unmatched: 7. The CDR3: CASSSGQGVTHGYTF. The CDR3, as DNA: TGTGCCAGCAGCTCGGGACAGGGGGTTACCCATGGCTACACCTTC.

The chain carries TRBV18 and TRBJ2-7, with TRBD1 matching over 7 bases. Germline V gene lookup returns CDR1 KGHSH and CDR2 LQKENI. The CDR3 runs to 15 residues. The junction had 8 bases not matched to a gene; V was cut back by 3 bases and J by 3 bases. In DNA form, the CDR3 reads TGTGCCAGCTCACCCGACAGGGTGGACGGCTACGAGCAGTACTTC. This sequence encodes CASSPDRVDGYEQYF.